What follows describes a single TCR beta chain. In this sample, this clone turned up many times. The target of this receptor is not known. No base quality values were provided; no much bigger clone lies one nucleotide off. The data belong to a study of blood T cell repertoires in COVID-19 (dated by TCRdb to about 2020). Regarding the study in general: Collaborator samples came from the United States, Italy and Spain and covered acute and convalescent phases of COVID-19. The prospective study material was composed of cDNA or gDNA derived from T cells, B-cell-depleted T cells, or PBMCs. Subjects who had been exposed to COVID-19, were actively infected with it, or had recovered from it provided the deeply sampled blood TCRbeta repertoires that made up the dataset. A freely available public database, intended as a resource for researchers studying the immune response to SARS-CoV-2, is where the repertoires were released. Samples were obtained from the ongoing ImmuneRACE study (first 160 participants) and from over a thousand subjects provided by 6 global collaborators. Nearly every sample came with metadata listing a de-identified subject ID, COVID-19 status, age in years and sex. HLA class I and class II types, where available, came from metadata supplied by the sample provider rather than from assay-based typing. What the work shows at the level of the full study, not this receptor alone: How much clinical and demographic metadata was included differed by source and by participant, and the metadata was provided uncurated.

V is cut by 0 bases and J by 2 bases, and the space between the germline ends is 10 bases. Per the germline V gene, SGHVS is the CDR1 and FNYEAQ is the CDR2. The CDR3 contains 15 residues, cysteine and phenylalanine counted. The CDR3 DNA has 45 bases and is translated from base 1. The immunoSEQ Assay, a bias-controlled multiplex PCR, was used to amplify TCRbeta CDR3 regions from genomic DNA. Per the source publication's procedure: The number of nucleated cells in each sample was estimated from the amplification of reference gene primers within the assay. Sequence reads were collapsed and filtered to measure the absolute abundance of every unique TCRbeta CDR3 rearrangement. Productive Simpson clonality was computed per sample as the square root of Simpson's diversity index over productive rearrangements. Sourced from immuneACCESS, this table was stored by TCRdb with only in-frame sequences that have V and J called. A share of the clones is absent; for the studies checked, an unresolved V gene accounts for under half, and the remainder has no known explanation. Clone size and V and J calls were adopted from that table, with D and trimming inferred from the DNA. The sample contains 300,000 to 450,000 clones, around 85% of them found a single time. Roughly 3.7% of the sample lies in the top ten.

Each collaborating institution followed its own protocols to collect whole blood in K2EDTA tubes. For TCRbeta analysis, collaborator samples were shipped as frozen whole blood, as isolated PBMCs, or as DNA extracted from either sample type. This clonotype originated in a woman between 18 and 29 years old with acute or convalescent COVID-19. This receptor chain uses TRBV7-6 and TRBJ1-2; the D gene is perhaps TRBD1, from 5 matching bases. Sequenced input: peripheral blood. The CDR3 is CASSLAFGGNYGYTF. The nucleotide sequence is TGTGCCAGCAGCTTAGCGTTCGGGGGAAACTATGGCTACACCTTC.